Listed below are T cell receptor beta chains from one sample, sequenced in a study of T cells in Graves' hyperthyroidism and ophthalmopathy. TCRdb analysed the multiplex PCR reads with MiXCR anew, one entry per CDR3 protein. The repertoire holds fewer than 900,000 distinct CDR3 sequences, with 16% as singletons. Sequenced input: blood. The receptors derive from a young man with Graves' hyperthyroidism. CDR3s include the opening cysteine and the closing phenylalanine or tryptophan. The D gene is left open where the match is weak. Clone size, where shown, is once, few, many, or a class for clones that have expanded.

>TRBJ2-7|many|TRBV2|.
TGTGCCAGCAGTGAAGAGTCACAGTCCTACGAGCAGTACTTC
CASSEESQSYEQYF
>TRBJ2-2|few|TRBV4-1|TRBD2
TGCGCCAGCAGCCTTGGACAGGGACTAGCGGGAGTCACCGGGGAGCTGTTTTTT
CASSLGQGLAGVTGELFF
>TRBJ1-1|few|TRBV7-3|.
TGTGCCAGCAGCCGTTTGTACGGCACTGAAGCTTTCTTT
CASSRLYGTEAFF
>TRBJ1-3|few|TRBV27|.
TGTGCCAGCAGTTTAATTGGCCCGGACGGAAGCTCTGGAAACACCATATATTTT
CASSLIGPDGSSGNTIYF
>TRBJ2-7|many|TRBV10-3|.
TGTGCCATCAGTGAGTCGGAACAGGGAGTGGACGAGCAGTACTTC
CAISESEQGVDEQYF
>TRBJ2-5|.|TRBV5-1|.
TGCGCCAGCAGCCTCCAGGGGGGGGTCCAAGAGACCCAGTACTTC
CASSLQGGVQETQYF
>TRBJ2-7|many|TRBV11-1|.
TGTGCCAGCAGCTTTGAAAAGGGGTTTTGGGAGCAGTACTTC
CASSFEKGFWEQYF
>TRBJ2-7|few|TRBV11-3|.
TGTGCCAGCAGCACATCCTCGACCGACAGATTAACCTACGAGCAGTACTTC
CASSTSSTDRLTYEQYF
>TRBJ1-2|many|TRBV20-1|.
TGCAGTGCTAGTCCGGACAGCGTCTATGGCTACACCTTC
CSASPDSVYGYTF
>TRBJ1-1|many|TRBV2|.
TGTGCCAGCAGTGCAGGTGCTGAAGCTTTCTTT
CASSAGAEAFF
>TRBJ2-1|many|TRBV12-3/TRBV12-4|.
TGTGCCAGCAGTTTAGGGGAGCCGAATGAGCAGTTCTTC
CASSLGEPNEQFF
>TRBJ2-1|many|TRBV7-9|.
TGTGCCAGCAGCAGACGGACCGAGGATGAGCAGTTCTTC
CASSRRTEDEQFF
>TRBJ2-7|many|TRBV6-2/TRBV6-3|TRBD2
TGTGCCAGCAGGACCGGCCGCGGGAGCTCCTACGAGCAGTACTTC
CASRTGRGSSYEQYF
>TRBJ2-3|.|TRBV5-1|TRBD1
TGCGCCAGCAGCCCCCTGACAGGGGACACAGATACGCAGTATTTT
CASSPLTGDTDTQYF
>TRBJ2-1|.|TRBV24-1|.
TGTGCCACCAGTGATGCCGCCCGGAGTGAGCAGTTCTTC
CATSDAARSEQFF
>TRBJ2-7|few|TRBV20-1|TRBD2
TGCAGTGCTAGTGAAATTAGCGGGAGGTCCAGCTCCTACGAGCAGTACTTC
CSASEISGRSSSYEQYF
>TRBJ2-5|.|TRBV24-1|TRBD1
TGTGCCACCAGTGACTTAACAGGGGGACCGGAGACCCAGTACTTC
CATSDLTGGPETQYF
>TRBJ1-5|few|TRBV19|.
TGTGCCAGTAACGAGGACGGATACCCAACTAAAAATCAGCCCCAGCATTTT
CASNEDGYPTKNQPQHF
>TRBJ2-7|few|TRBV5-5|.
TGTGCCAGCAGCTTGGGTGTTCGGGCTGCCCCGGGGGAGCAGTACTTC
CASSLGVRAAPGEQYF
>TRBJ1-2|many|TRBV28|.
TGTGCCAGCAGTTTATTCCAAGAGGGTGGCTACACCTTC
CASSLFQEGGYTF
>TRBJ2-1|many|TRBV2|TRBD2
TGTGCCAGCAGCGGGACTAGCGGAGGAGGGGGATACAATGAGCAGTTCTTC
CASSGTSGGGGYNEQFF
>TRBJ2-1|.|TRBV7-9|.
TGTGCCAGCAGCTTCATCTATGAGCAGTTCTTC
CASSFIYEQFF
>TRBJ2-1|few|TRBV29-1|.
TGCAGCGTTGAAGAGGGCGACGGGAGCTCCTACAATGAGCAGTTCTTC
CSVEEGDGSSYNEQFF
>TRBJ2-3|few|TRBV7-3|.
TGTGCCAGCAGCTTAACCCAGATAGGCCATACGCAGTATTTT
CASSLTQIGHTQYF
>TRBJ2-1|many|TRBV12-3/TRBV12-4|TRBD1
TGTGCCAGCAGAGGCGACAGGGTTCATGAGCAGTTCTTC
CASRGDRVHEQFF
>TRBJ2-1|many|TRBV27|TRBD2
TGTGCCAGCAGTCCCTATAGCGGGAGGGCCTACAATGAGCAGTTCTTC
CASSPYSGRAYNEQFF
>TRBJ2-2|many|TRBV7-9|TRBD1
TGTGCCAGCAGCTCTGGACAGGTCCCCGGGGAGCTGTTTTTT
CASSSGQVPGELFF
>TRBJ1-4|few|TRBV4-1|TRBD1
TGCGCCAGCAGCCAAGATACGCAAGGGACAGGGGATGAAAAACTGTTTTTT
CASSQDTQGTGDEKLFF
>TRBJ2-7|.|TRBV3-1|TRBD2
TGTGCCAGCGGGACTAGCGGGAGCGAGCAGTACTTC
CASGTSGSEQYF
>TRBJ2-7|many|TRBV20-1|TRBD2
TGCAGTGCTCACCCTACTAGCGGGAGTAGGGACGAGCAGTACTTC
CSAHPTSGSRDEQYF
>TRBJ1-4|many|TRBV20-1|TRBD1
TGCAGTGCTAGCCGGACAGGGGGAGGCGAAAAACTGTTTTTT
CSASRTGGGEKLFF
>TRBJ2-2|.|TRBV10-2|TRBD2
TGCGCCAGCAGGGTCGGGCTAGCGGGGGGAACCGGGGAGCTGTTTTTT
CASRVGLAGGTGELFF
>TRBJ1-5|many|TRBV30|.
TGTGCCTGGGGGGTAGGGAATCAGCCCCAGCATTTT
CAWGVGNQPQHF
>TRBJ2-7|many|TRBV12-3/TRBV12-4|.
TGTGCCAGCAGTTCCCCTCGACGCGGCACCTACGAGCAGTACTTC
CASSSPRRGTYEQYF
>TRBJ2-1|many|TRBV7-2|.
TGTGCCAGCAGCTTTAGCGTACAACTGGGTGAGCAGTTCTTC
CASSFSVQLGEQFF
>TRBJ1-2|many|TRBV11-2|TRBD1
TGTGCCAGCAGCCCTCAGGGACAGGGAGGAGGACGGTATGGCTACACCTTC
CASSPQGQGGGRYGYTF
>TRBJ1-2|many|TRBV12-3/TRBV12-4|.
TGTGCCAGCAGGCAAAACACCTATGGCTACACCTTC
CASRQNTYGYTF
>TRBJ2-7|.|TRBV20-1|TRBD1
TGCAGTGCTGAGGGGGCTGAATTCTACGAGCAGTACTTC
CSAEGAEFYEQYF
>TRBJ2-2|.|TRBV4-2|TRBD2
TGTGCCAGCAGCCAAGGCTGGCTAGCGGGAGGCACCGGGGAGCTGTTTTTT
CASSQGWLAGGTGELFF
>TRBJ2-5|many|TRBV3-1|TRBD1
TGTGCCAGCAGCCAACCGGGACAGGGGGAGACCCAGTACTTC
CASSQPGQGETQYF
>TRBJ2-1|many|TRBV2|.
TGTGCCAGCAGTGAACGACGGGTCACCTCCGCTGAGCAGTTCTTC
CASSERRVTSAEQFF
>TRBJ2-1|.|TRBV2|TRBD1
TGTGCCACCATAGACAGGGGGAGGAACAATGAGCAGTTCTTC
CATIDRGRNNEQFF
>TRBJ2-1|.|TRBV20-1|TRBD1
TGCAGTGTCGTGGACAGGGGGCTAGGGGGAAGCTCCTACAATGAGCAGTTCTTC
CSVVDRGLGGSSYNEQFF
>TRBJ2-2|.|TRBV6-1|TRBD2
TGTGCCAGCCTCTGGGGGGGGACCGGGGAGCTGTTTTTT
CASLWGGTGELFF
>TRBJ2-7|.|TRBV12-3/TRBV12-4|TRBD2
TGTGCCAGCAGTCCCCCGGGACTAGTAACCGAGCAGTACTTC
CASSPPGLVTEQYF
>TRBJ2-5|many|TRBV20-1|.
TGCAGTGCTAACCGGGACACCCACCAAGAGACCCAGTACTTC
CSANRDTHQETQYF
>TRBJ2-1|.|TRBV2|.
TGTGCCAGCAGGGACATCGGCAATGAGCAGTTCTTC
CASRDIGNEQFF
>TRBJ2-5|many|TRBV3-1|.
TGTGCCAGCAGCCAAGATCCGGACAGACAAGAGACCCAGTACTTC
CASSQDPDRQETQYF
>TRBJ2-7|many|TRBV12-3/TRBV12-4|TRBD2
TGTGCCAGCAGTTTACAGATAGCGGGAGTCTACGAGCAGTACTTC
CASSLQIAGVYEQYF
>TRBJ2-3|many|TRBV12-3/TRBV12-4|.
TGTGCCAGCAGTACCGGGAGCACAGATACGCAGTATTTT
CASSTGSTDTQYF
>TRBJ2-3|few|TRBV7-3|TRBD2
TGTGCCAGCAGCCGAAGCGGGAGAGCAACAGATACGCAGTATTTT
CASSRSGRATDTQYF